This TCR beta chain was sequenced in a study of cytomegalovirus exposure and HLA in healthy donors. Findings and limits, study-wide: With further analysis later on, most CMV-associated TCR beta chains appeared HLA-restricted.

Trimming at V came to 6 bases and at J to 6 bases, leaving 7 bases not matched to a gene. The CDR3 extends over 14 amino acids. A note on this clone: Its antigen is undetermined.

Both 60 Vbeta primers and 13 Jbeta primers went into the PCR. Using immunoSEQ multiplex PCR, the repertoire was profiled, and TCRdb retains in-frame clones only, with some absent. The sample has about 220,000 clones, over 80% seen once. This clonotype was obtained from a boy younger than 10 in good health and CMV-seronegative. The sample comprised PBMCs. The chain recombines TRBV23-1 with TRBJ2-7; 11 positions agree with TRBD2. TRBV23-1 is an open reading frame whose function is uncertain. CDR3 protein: CASSGGLAAGEQYF. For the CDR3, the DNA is TGCGCCAGCAGCGGGGGACTAGCGGCGGGCGAGCAGTACTTC.